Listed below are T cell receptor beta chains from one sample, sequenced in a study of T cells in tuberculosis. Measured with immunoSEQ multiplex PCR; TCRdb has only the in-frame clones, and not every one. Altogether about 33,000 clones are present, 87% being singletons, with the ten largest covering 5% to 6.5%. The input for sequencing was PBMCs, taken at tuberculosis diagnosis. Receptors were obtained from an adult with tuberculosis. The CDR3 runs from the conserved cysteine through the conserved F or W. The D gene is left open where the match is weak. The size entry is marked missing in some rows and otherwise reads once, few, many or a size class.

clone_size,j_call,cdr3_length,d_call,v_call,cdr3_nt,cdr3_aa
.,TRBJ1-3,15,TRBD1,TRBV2,TGTGCCAGCAGGAAGACAGGGCAAGGTGGAAACACCATATATTTT,CASRKTGQGGNTIYF
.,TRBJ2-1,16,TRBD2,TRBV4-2,TGTGCCAGCAGCCATACCGGGACTAGACCTTCCAATGAGCAGTTCTTC,CASSHTGTRPSNEQFF
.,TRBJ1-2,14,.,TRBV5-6,TGTGCCAGCAGCTTGAGCCCCAGGGGCGATGGCTACACCTTC,CASSLSPRGDGYTF
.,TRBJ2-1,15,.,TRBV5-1,TGCGCCAGCAGCTTGGGGACTGGCTTCGACAATGAGCAGTTCTTC,CASSLGTGFDNEQFF
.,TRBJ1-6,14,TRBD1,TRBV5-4,TGTGCCAGCAGCTTAGGGACAGGGGTAAGGGCCCTCCACTTT,CASSLGTGVRALHF
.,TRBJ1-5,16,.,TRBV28,TGTGCCAGCAGTAAAGGCCTGGGGGGAGACAATCAGCCCCAGCATTTT,CASSKGLGGDNQPQHF
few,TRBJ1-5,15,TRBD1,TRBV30,TGTGCCTGGAGTGTAGGGGGGACAGGCAATCAGCCCCAGCATTTT,CAWSVGGTGNQPQHF
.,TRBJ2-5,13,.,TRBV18,TGTGCCAGCTCCCTGGGGCTCCAAGAGACCCAGTACTTC,CASSLGLQETQYF
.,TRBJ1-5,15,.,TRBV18,TGTGCCAGCTCAGTCACAGCTGATAGCAATCAGCCCCAGCATTTT,CASSVTADSNQPQHF
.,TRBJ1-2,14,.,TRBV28,TGTGCCAGCAGCCCCGTTGGGCATAACTATGGCTACACCTTC,CASSPVGHNYGYTF
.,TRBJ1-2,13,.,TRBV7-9,TGTGCCAGCAGCTTAGCAGTTAGCTATGGCTACACCTTC,CASSLAVSYGYTF
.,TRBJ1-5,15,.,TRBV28,TGTGCCAGCAGTAGACTAGGGGGGGCAGGACAGCCCCAGCATTTT,CASSRLGGAGQPQHF
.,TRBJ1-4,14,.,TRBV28,TGTGCCAGCAGTTTAATAGTTTACAATGAAAAACTGTTTTTT,CASSLIVYNEKLFF
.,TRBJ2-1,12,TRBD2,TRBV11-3,TGTGCCAGCAGCTTAGTGGGAGGGAAGCAGTTCTTC,CASSLVGGKQFF
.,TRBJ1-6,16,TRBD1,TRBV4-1,TGCGCCAGCAGCCGGACAGGGGGCGCGGCGGGGTCACCCCTCCACTTT,CASSRTGGAAGSPLHF
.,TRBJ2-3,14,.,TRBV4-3,TGCGCCAGCAGCCGGCAACGAGGGACAGATACGCAGTATTTT,CASSRQRGTDTQYF
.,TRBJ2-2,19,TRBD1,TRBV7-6,TGTGCCAGCAGCTCTGTCCCGGGACAGGGTTCGGGTGGAGTCGGGGAGCTGTTTTTT,CASSSVPGQGSGGVGELFF
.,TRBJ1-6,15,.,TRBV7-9,TGTGCCAGCCAACAACGTCAGGGCACCAATTCACCCCTCCACTTT,CASQQRQGTNSPLHF